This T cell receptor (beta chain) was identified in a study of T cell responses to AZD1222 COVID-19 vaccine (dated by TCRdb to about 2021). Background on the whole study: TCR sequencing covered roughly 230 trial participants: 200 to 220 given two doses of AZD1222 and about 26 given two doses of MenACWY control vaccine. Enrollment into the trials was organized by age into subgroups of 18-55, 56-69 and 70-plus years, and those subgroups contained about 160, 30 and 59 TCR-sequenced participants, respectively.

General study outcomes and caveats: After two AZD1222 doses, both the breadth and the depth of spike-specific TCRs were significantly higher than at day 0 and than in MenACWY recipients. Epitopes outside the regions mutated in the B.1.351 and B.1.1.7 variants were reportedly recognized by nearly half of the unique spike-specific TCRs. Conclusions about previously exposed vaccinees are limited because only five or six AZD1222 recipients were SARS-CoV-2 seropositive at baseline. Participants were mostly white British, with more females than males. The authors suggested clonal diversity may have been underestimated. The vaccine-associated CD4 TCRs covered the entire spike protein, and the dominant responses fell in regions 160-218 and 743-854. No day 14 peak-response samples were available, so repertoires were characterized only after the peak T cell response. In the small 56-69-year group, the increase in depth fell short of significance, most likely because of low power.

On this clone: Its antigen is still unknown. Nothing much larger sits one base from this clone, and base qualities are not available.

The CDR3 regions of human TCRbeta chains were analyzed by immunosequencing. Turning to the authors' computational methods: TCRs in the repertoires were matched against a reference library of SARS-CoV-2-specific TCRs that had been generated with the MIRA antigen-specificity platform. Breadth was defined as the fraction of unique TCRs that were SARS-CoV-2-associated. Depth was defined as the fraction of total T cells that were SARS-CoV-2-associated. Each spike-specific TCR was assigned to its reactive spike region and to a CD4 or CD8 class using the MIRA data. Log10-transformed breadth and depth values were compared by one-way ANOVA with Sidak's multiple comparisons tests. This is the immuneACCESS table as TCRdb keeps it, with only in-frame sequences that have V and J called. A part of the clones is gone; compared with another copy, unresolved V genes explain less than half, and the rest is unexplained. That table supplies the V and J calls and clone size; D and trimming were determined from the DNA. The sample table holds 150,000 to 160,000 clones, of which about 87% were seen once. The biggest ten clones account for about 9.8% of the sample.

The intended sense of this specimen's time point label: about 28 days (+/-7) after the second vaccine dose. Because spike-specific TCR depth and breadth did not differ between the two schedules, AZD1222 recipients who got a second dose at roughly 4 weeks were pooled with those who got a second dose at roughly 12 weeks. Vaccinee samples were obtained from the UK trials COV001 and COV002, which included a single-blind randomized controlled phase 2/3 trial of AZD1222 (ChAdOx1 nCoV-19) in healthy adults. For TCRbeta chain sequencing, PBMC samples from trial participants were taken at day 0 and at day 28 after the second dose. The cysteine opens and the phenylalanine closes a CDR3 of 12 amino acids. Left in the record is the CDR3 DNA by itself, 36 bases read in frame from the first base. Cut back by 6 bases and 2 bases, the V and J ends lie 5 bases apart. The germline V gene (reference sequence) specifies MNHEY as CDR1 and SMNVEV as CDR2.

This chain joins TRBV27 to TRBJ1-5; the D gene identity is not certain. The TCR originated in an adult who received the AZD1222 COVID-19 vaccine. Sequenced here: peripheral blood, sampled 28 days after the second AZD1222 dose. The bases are TGTGCCAGCAGAGCCGGCAATCAGCCCCAGCATTTT. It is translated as CASRAGNQPQHF.